The clone carrying this T cell receptor (beta chain) turned up a few times. Its antigen is unknown. The data were obtained in a study of beta chain features in type 1 diabetes. Study results and limitations: When cDNA is sequenced, cells with high TCR expression could be over-represented. TCRB CDR3s from Type 1 diabetes patients were moderately but significantly shorter in all four CD4+ subsets.

The CDR3 is made up of 12 amino acids. Germline V gives CDR1 SGHRS, CDR2 YFSETQ. Trimming took off 0 bases at V and 8 bases at J, with 6 bases between the two ends. Reverse transcribing all isolated RNA meant expressed TCRB transcripts were sequenced. Profiled with immunoSEQ multiplex PCR; TCRdb holds only in-frame clones, not every one. The sample includes nearly 350,000 clones, about a tenth of them seen just once. Blood was drawn once from each donor into heparinised tubes. The draws averaged about 120 mL. Markers CD45RO/CCR7/CD25/CD127/CD95/CD27 served to sort CD4+ naive, central memory, regulatory and stem cell-like memory cells.

The sequence came from a man aged 30 to 45 with type 1 diabetes. The chain couples TRBV5-1 to TRBJ2-1; no clear D. Sequenced: central memory CD4+ T cells from blood. In DNA form, the CDR3 reads TGCGCCAGCAGCTTGGAAGGGTATGAGCAGTTCTTC. The encoded protein is CASSLEGYEQFF. Drawing the rest from reference TRBV5-1 and TRBJ2-1, the complete variable domain is KAGVTQTPRYLIKTRGQQVTLSCSPISGHRSVSWYQQTPGQGLQFLFEYFSETQRNKGNFPGRFSGRQFSNSRSEMNVSTLELGDSALYLCASSLEGYEQFFGPGTRLTVL.